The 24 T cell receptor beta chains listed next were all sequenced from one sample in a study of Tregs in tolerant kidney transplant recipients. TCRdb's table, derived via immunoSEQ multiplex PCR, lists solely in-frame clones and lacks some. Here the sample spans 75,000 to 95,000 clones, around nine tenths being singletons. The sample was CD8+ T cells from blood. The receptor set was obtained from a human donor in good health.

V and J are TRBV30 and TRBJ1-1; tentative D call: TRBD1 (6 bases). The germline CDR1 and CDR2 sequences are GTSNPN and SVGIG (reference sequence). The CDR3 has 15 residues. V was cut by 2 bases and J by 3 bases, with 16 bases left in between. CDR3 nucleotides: TGTGCCTGGAGTCTTTTGTGGGGGGCTCACACTGAAGCTTTCTTT. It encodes CAWSLLWGAHTEAFF. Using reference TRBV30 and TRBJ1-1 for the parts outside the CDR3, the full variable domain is SQTIHQWPATLVQPVGSPLSLECTVEGTSNPNLYWYRQAAGRGLQLLFYSVGIGQISSEVPQNLSASRPQDRQFILSSKKLLLSDSGFYLCAWSLLWGAHTEAFFGQGTRLTVV.

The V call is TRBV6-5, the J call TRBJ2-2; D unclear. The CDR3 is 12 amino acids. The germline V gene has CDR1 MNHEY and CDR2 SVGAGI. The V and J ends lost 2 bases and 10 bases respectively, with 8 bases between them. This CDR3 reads CASSYDKSELFF. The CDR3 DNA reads TGTGCCAGCAGTTACGACAAGTCGGAGCTGTTTTTT.

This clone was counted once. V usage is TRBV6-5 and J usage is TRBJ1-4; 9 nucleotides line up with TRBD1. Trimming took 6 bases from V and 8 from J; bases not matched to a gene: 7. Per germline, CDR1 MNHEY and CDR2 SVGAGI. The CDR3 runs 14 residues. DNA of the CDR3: TGTGCCAGCAGCTCCGGGACAGGGCCCGAAAAACTGTTTTTT. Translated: CASSSGTGPEKLFF.

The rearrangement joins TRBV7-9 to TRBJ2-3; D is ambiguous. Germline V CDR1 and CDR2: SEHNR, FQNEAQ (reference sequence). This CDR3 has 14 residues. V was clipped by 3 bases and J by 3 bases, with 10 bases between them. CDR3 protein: CASSLGYGTDTQYF. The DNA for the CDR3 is TGTGCCAGCAGCTTGGGGTATGGGACAGATACGCAGTATTTT.

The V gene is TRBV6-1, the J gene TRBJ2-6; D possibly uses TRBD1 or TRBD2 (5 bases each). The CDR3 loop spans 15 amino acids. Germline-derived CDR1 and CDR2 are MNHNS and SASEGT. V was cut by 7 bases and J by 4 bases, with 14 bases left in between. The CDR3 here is CASTEGTGGANVLTF. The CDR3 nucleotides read TGTGCCAGCACAGAGGGGACGGGAGGGGCCAACGTCCTGACTTTC.

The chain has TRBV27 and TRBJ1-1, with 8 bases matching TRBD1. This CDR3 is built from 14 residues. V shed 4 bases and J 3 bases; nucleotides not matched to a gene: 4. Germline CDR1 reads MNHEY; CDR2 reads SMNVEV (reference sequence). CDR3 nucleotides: TGTGCCAGCAGTTCGGGACAGGCCCACACTGAAGCTTTCTTT. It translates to CASSSGQAHTEAFF.

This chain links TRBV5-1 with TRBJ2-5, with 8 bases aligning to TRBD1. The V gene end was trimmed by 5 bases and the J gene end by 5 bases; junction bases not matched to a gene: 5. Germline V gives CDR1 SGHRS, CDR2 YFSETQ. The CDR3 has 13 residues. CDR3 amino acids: CASSTGGLETQYF. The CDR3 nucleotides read TGCGCCAGCAGTACAGGGGGTTTGGAGACCCAGTACTTC.

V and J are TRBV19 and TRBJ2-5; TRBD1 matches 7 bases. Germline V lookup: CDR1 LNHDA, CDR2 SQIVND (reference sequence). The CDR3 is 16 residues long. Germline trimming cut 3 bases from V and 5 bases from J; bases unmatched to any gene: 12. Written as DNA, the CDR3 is TGTGCCAGTAGTATCCGCTTGGGAAGGGGGCGGGAGACCCAGTACTTC. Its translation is CASSIRLGRGRETQYF.

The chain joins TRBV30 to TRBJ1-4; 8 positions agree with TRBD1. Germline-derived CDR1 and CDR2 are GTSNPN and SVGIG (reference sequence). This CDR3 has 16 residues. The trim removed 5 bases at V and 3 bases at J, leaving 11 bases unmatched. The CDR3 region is CAWDLAGGAANEKLFF. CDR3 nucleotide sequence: TGTGCCTGGGACCTAGCAGGGGGCGCGGCTAATGAAAAACTGTTTTTT.

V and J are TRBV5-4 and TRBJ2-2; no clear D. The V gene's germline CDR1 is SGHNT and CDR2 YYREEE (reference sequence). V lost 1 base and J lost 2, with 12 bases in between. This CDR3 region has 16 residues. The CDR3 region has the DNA TGTGCCAGCAGCTTGCCCGGGTTTATTAACACCGGGGAGCTGTTTTTT. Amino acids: CASSLPGFINTGELFF.

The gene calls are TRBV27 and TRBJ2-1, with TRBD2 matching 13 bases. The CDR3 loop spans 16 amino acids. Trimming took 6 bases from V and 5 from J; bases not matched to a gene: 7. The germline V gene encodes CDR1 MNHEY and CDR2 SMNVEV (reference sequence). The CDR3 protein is CASSQGLAGDNNEQFF. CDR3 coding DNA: TGTGCCAGCAGCCAAGGACTAGCGGGAGATAACAATGAGCAGTTCTTC.

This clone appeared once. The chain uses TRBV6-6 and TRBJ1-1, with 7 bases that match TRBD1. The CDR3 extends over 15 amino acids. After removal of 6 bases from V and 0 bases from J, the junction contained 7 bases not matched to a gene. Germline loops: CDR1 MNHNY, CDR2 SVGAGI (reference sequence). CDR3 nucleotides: TGTGCCAGCAGCTACCCCGACAGGGTGAACACTGAAGCTTTCTTT. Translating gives CASSYPDRVNTEAFF.

This CDR3 reads CASSQGASGGATDTQYF. The CDR3 coding sequence is TGCGCCAGCAGCCAAGGAGCCAGCGGGGGGGCCACAGATACGCAGTATTTT. The chain uses TRBV4-1 and TRBJ2-3; 10 positions agree with TRBD2. The V gene's germline CDR1 is MGHRA and CDR2 YSYEKL. Trimming took 1 base from V and 2 from J; bases not matched to a gene: 6. The length of the CDR3 is 17 residues.

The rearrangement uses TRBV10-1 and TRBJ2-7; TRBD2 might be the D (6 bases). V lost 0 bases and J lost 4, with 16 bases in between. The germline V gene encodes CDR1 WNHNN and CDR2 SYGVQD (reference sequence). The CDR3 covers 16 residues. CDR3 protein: CASSESKTTGAYEQYF. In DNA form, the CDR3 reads TGCGCCAGCAGTGAGTCTAAGACAACGGGAGCATACGAGCAGTACTTC.

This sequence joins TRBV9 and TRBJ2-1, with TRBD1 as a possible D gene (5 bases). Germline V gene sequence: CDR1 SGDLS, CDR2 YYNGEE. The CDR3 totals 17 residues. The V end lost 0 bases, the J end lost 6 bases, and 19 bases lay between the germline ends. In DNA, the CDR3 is TGTGCCAGCAGCGTAGCACCTCAGGGCTTTCTAGGCAATGAGCAGTTCTTC. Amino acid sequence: CASSVAPQGFLGNEQFF.

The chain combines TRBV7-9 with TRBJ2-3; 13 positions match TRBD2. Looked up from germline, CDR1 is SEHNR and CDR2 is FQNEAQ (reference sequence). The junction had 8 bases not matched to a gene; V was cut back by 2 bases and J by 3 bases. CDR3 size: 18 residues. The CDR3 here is CASSLPPRTSGGTDTQYF. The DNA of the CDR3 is TGTGCCAGCAGCTTACCACCGAGGACTAGCGGGGGAACAGATACGCAGTATTTT.

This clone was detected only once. The CDR3 DNA follows: TGTGCCAGCAGCTTCCGACAGGGGGCCAGGAACACTGAAGCTTTCTTT. Protein: CASSFRQGARNTEAFF. The chain employs TRBV7-8 and TRBJ1-1, with TRBD1 matching 10 bases. The CDR3 runs 16 residues. Trimming removed 3 bases from V and 1 base from J; junction bases left unmatched: 5. Germline CDR1 reads SGHVS; CDR2 reads FQNEAQ.

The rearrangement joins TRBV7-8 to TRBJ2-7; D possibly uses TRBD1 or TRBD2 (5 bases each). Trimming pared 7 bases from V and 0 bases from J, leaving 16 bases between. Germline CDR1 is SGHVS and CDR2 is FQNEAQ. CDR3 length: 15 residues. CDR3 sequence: CASNPLGPNSYEQYF. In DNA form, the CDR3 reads TGTGCCAGCAATCCTTTGGGACCGAACTCCTACGAGCAGTACTTC.

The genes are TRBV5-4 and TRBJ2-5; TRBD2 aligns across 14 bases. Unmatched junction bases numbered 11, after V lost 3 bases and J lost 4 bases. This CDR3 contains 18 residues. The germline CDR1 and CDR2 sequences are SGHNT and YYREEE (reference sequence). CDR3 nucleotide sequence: TGTGCCAGCAGCTCCTTCGCCGGACTAGCGGGAGGAGGAGAGACCCAGTACTTC. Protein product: CASSSFAGLAGGGETQYF.

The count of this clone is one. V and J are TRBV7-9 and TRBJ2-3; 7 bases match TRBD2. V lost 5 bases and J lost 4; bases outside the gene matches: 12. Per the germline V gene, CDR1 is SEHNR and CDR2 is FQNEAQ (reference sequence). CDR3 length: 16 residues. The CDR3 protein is CASSPPMGGVPDTQYF. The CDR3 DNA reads TGTGCCAGCAGCCCCCCAATGGGGGGGGTCCCAGATACGCAGTATTTT.

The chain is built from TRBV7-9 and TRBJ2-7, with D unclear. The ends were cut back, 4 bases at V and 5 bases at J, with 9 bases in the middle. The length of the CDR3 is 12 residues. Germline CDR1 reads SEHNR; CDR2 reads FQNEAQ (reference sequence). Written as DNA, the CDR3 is TGTGCCAGCAGCTCCCTACCCGACGAGCAGTACTTC. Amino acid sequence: CASSSLPDEQYF.

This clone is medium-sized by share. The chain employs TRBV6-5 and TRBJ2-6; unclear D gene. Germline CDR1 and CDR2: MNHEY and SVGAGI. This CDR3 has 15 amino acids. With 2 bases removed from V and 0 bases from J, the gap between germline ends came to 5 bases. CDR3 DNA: TGTGCCAGCAGTTACGGGCTCTCTGGGGCCAACGTCCTGACTTTC. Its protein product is CASSYGLSGANVLTF.

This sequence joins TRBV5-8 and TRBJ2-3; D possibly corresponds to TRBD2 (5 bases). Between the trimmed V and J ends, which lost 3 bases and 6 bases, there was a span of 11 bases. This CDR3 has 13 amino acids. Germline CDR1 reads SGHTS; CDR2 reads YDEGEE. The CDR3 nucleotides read TGTGCCAGCAGCTCCCGCAGGAGGGATACGCAGTATTTT. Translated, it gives CASSSRRRDTQYF.

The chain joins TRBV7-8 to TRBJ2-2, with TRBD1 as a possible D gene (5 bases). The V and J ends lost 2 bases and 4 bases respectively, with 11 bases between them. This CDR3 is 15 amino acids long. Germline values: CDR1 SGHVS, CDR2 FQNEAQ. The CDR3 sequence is CASSLRQGPTGELFF. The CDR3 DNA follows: TGTGCCAGCAGCTTAAGGCAGGGCCCCACCGGGGAGCTGTTTTTT.